This record concerns one T cell receptor (beta chain) sequence. This sample is part of a study of blood T cell repertoires in COVID-19. The wider study: Samples came from the United States, Italy and Spain, spanning acute and convalescent COVID-19. PBMCs, B-cell-depleted T cells, or T cells were the source of the cDNA or gDNA that made up the material.

In the authors' methods: Reference gene primer amplification gave estimated nucleated cell counts. The table came from immunoSEQ multiplex PCR; TCRdb's copy has only in-frame clones and leaves some out. The DNA gave D and trimming, while V, J and clone size come from that table. The data contain 140,000 to 150,000 clones, roughly 85% of them seen just once; the ten biggest clones take up about 2.6%. The sequenced material came from peripheral blood. The clonotype originates from a human donor with acute or convalescent COVID-19. The donor label of this sample is uncertain.

The CDR3 reads CATSRDGGYTEAFF. The CDR3 nucleotides are TGTGCCACCAGCAGAGATGGGGGGTACACTGAAGCTTTCTTT. The V and J genes are TRBV15 and TRBJ1-1; a weak D match, TRBD1 (5 bases). This CDR3 is built from 14 residues. The germline V gene encodes CDR1 LNHNV and CDR2 YYDKDF (reference sequence). The V gene lost 0 bases and the J gene lost 3 bases, with 8 bases spanning the gap.